This TCR beta chain originates from a study of PD-1 blockade in mismatch repair-deficient tumors. Across the study: All were previously treated, progressing patients with about a dozen mismatch repair-deficient cancer types.

Study-level findings and limits: Rapid post-treatment expansion, then contraction, generally preceding radiologic response, marked tumor-resident clones.

As concerns this clone: What it binds is not known.

The TCR-sequenced patients were a few responders to pembrolizumab. TCRdb's copy holds only in-frame clones and misses some; the assay was immunoSEQ multiplex PCR. The data contain 50,000 or so clones, roughly 80% of them singletons. Specimen: peripheral blood, collected approximately 18 weeks after starting pembrolizumab. The TCR originated in an adult with mismatch repair-deficient cancer.

The CDR3 DNA reads TGTGCCAGCAGTTTATCCTCGAGTGACAGGGTCGATGGCTACACCTTC. Its translation is CASSLSSSDRVDGYTF. The rearrangement joins TRBV27 to TRBJ1-2, with 7 positions matching TRBD1. Trimming removed 0 bases from V and 6 bases from J; junction bases left unmatched: 10. The CDR3 runs to 16 residues. Germline V gene sequence: CDR1 MNHEY, CDR2 SMNVEV (reference sequence).